This T cell receptor (beta chain) was recorded in a study of blood T cell repertoires in COVID-19. Patients from Seattle were sampled longitudinally, starting during active infection. Germline assignment: CDR1 KGHSH and CDR2 LQKENI. The CDR3 runs 15 residues. V lost 2 bases, J lost 0 bases, and 8 bases lay in between. Here immunoSEQ multiplex PCR was the method, and the copy in TCRdb shows in-frame clones only, minus some. The table lists about 95,000 clones, around 86% of them singletons, with more than 4.5% in the top ten. The receptor's source is a man aged 55 to 70 with COVID-19, enrolled during active disease. The chain is built from TRBV18 and TRBJ1-5; D unclear. Sequenced material: peripheral blood. CDR3: CASSPVEGSNQPQHF. The DNA of the CDR3 is TGTGCCAGCTCACCAGTCGAGGGTAGCAATCAGCCCCAGCATTTT.